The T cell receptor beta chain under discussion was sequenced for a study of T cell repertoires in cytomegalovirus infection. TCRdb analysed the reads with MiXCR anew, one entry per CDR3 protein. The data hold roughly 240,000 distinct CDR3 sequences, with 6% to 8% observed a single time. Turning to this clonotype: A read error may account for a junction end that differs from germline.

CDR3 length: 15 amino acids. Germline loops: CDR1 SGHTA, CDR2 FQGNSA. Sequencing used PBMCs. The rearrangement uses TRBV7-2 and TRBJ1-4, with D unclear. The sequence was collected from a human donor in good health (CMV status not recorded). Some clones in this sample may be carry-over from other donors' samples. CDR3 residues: CANSSAQVLSEKLFF. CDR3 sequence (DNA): TGTGCCAACAGCTCGGCCCAGGTCCTTAGTGAAAAACTGTTTTTT.